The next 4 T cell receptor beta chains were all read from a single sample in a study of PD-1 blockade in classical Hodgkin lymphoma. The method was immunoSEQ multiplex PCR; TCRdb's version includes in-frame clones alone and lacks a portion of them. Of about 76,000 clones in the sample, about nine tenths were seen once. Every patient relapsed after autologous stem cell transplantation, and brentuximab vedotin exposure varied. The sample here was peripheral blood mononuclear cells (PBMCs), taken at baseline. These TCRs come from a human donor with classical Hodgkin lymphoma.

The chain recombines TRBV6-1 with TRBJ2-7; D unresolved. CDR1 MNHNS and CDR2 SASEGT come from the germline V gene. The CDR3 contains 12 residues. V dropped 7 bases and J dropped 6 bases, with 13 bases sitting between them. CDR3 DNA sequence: TGTGCCAGCATAGTCCGAACTTCCGAGCAGTACTTC. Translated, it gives CASIVRTSEQYF.

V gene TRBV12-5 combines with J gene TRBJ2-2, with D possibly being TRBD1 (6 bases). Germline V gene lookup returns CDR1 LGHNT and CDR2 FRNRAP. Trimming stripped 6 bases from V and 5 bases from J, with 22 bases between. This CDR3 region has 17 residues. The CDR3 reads CASGDSSGTLPTGELFF. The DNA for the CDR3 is TGTGCTAGTGGCGACTCGTCCGGGACACTCCCGACCGGGGAGCTGTTTTTT.

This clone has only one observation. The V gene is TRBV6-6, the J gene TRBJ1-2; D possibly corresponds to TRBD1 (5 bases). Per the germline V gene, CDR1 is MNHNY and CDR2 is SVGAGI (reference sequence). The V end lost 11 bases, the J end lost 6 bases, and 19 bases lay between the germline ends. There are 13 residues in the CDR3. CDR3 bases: TGTGCCGGTTCTCACGGGGCGACGGATGGCTACACCTTC. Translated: CAGSHGATDGYTF.

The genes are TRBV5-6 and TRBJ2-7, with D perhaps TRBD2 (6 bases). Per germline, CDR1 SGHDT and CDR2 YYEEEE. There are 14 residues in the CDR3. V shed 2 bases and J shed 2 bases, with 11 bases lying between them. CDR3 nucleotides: TGTGCCAGCAGCTTAGTGGCGGGGACCTACGAGCAGTACTTC. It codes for CASSLVAGTYEQYF. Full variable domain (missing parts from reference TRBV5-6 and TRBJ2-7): DAGVTQSPTHLIKTRGQQVTLRCSPKSGHDTVSWYQQALGQGPQFIFQYYEEEERQRGNFPDRFSGHQFPNYSSELNVNALLLGDSALYLCASSLVAGTYEQYFGPGTRLTVT.